This T cell receptor beta chain is from a study of T cell responses to AZD1222 COVID-19 vaccine (dated by TCRdb to the early 2020s). Describing the broader study: A total of 230 to 250 trial participants underwent TCR sequencing, of whom 200 to 220 received two doses of AZD1222 and around 26 received two doses of the MenACWY control vaccine. Enrollment into the trials was organized by age into subgroups of 18-55, 56-69 and 70-plus years, and those subgroups contained roughly 160, 29 and 62 TCR-sequenced participants, respectively. Results the study describes overall, beyond this receptor: No day 14 peak-response samples were available, so repertoires were characterized only after the peak T cell response. Only a handful of AZD1222 recipients were SARS-CoV-2 seropositive at baseline, limiting conclusions about previously exposed vaccinees. The vaccine-associated CD4 TCRs covered the entire spike protein, and the dominant responses fell in regions 160-218 and 743-854. Most participants were white British and females outnumbered males, and the authors suggested that clonal diversity may have been underestimated. The 56-69-year group was small, and its depth increase did not reach significance, likely because of low power. Nearly half of unique spike-specific TCRs reportedly recognized epitopes outside regions mutated in the B.1.351 and B.1.1.7 variants. Spike-specific TCR breadth and depth rose significantly after two AZD1222 doses compared with day 0 and with MenACWY recipients.

Concerning this clone: The antigen it binds to is not known. The record has no base qualities; no much larger clone is one base away.

Sample time point, as interpreted from the label and publication: about 28 days (+/-7) after the second vaccine dose. AZD1222 recipients whose second dose came at about 4 weeks and those whose second dose came at about 12 weeks were combined into one group, since spike-specific TCR depth and breadth did not differ between the two schedules. Vaccinee samples were obtained from the UK trials COV001 and COV002, which included a single-blind randomized controlled phase 2/3 trial of AZD1222 (ChAdOx1 nCoV-19) in healthy adults. For TCRbeta chain sequencing, PBMC samples from trial participants were taken at day 0 and at day 28 after the second dose. The CDR3 regions of human TCRbeta chains were subjected to immunosequencing. On the study's bioinformatics: Repertoire TCRs were checked for matches against a reference library of SARS-CoV-2-specific TCRs that had been generated using the MIRA antigen-specificity platform. Breadth was defined as the fraction of unique TCRs that were SARS-CoV-2-associated. Depth was defined as the fraction of total T cells that were SARS-CoV-2-associated. Using the MIRA data, each spike-specific TCR was mapped to the spike region that the TCR reacts to and placed in a CD4 or CD8 class. Log10-transformed breadth and depth values were compared by one-way ANOVA with Sidak's multiple comparisons tests. TCRdb limited this immuneACCESS table to in-frame rearrangements with V and J called. A share of clones is missing; checked studies link under half to unresolved V genes, and the rest is unexplained. The DNA gave D and trimming, while V, J and clone size come from that table. The sample data list some 150,000 clones, and 88% of these were observed just once. 4% to 5.5% of the sample comes from the top ten.

Sequencing used peripheral blood, obtained 28 days after the second AZD1222 dose. The clonotype was recovered from an adult who received the AZD1222 COVID-19 vaccine.

The CDR3 protein: CASSPTGGYDYGYTF. The nucleotide sequence reads as follows: TGTGCCAGTAGCCCGACAGGGGGCTACGACTATGGCTACACCTTC. The rearrangement joined TRBV19 to TRBJ1-2; the junction holds 10 bases that match TRBD1. Trimming takes 6 bases off V and 3 bases off J; junction bases not matched to a gene: 7. There are 15 amino acids in the CDR3, from cysteine to phenylalanine inclusive. Only the CDR3 DNA is retained, 45 bases long and in frame from the first base. CDR1 and CDR2 are read off the germline V gene (reference sequence) as LNHDA and SQIVND.